This passage covers 32 T cell receptor beta chains from one sample sequenced in a study of cytomegalovirus exposure and HLA in healthy donors (dated by TCRdb to 2015 to 2018). Preparation of the library involved the immunoSEQ multiplex PCR assay. A mixture of 60 forward primers for TCR Vbeta segments and 13 reverse primers for TCR Jbeta segments was used in the multiplex PCR. In its TCRdb copy, this immuneACCESS table keeps in-frame sequences only and misses some clones. Where compared with another copy, unresolved V genes explain less than half of these, and the others have no known cause. Counted in this sample were roughly 120,000 clones; 80% of them appeared once. In total, the top ten clones hold about 2.6% of the sample. The sample taken for sequencing was PBMCs. Every receptor here comes from a man aged 25 to 45 in good health and CMV-seronegative.

V and J are TRBV5-1 and TRBJ1-2; 7 bases are a match to TRBD1. The junction had 5 bases not matched to a gene; V was cut back by 4 bases and J by 8 bases. The CDR3 has 12 amino acids. Germline assignment: CDR1 SGHRS and CDR2 YFSETQ. Written as DNA, the CDR3 is TGCGCCAGCAGCGATACAGGGGCGGGCTACACCTTC. Its translation is CASSDTGAGYTF.

The chain joins TRBV27 to TRBJ2-5; D gene unclear. The CDR3 spans 14 residues. Trimming cost V 8 bases and J 3 bases, with 16 bases left between them. CDR1 and CDR2 from the germline V gene are MNHEY and SMNVEV (reference sequence). The CDR3: CASSPIGGEETQYF. In DNA, the CDR3 is TGTGCCAGCTCTCCTATCGGCGGAGAAGAGACCCAGTACTTC.

The chain uses TRBV7-6 and TRBJ1-1; maybe TRBD1 (5 bases). V lost 0 bases and J lost 1, with 9 bases in between. The CDR3 spans 15 residues. Germline loops: CDR1 SGHVS, CDR2 FNYEAQ. CDR3 sequence reads: CASSLAWGENTEAFF. The CDR3 DNA reads as TGTGCCAGCAGCTTAGCTTGGGGGGAGAACACTGAAGCTTTCTTT.

The rearrangement uses TRBV29-1 and TRBJ2-3; D is uncertain. This CDR3 comprises 13 residues. From germline, CDR1 is SQVTM and CDR2 ANQGSEA. With 4 bases removed from V and 6 bases from J, the gap between germline ends came to 14 bases. Here the CDR3 DNA reads TGCAGCGTTGTAGGCGGCTCTGGGGATACGCAGTATTTT. It is translated as CSVVGGSGDTQYF.

On this clone itself: The junction differs from germline at one of its ends, possibly a read error. This rearrangement joins TRBV6-1 to TRBJ1-5; perhaps TRBD1 as D (5 bases). This CDR3 is built from 13 residues. Germline loops: CDR1 MNHNS, CDR2 SASEGT. The CDR3 spells CASRQVSNQPQNF. The CDR3 DNA sequence: TGTGCCAGCAGACAGGTTAGCAATCAGCCCCAGAATTTT.

This clone was seen just once. This chain connects TRBV7-3 to TRBJ2-3, with TRBD1 matching over 9 bases. The J call may be faulty, since TRBJ2-1 better matches the DNA end. Germline values: CDR1 SGHTA, CDR2 FQGTGA. The CDR3 has 16 residues. The chain's CDR3 is CASSLIPGTGYNEQFF. CDR3 DNA: TGTGCCAGCAGCTTAATTCCCGGGACAGGGTACAATGAGCAGTTCTTC.

Notes on this clone: A junction boundary mismatches the germline segment, possibly from a read error. This chain joins TRBV10-3 and TRBJ1-2; D may be TRBD1 (6 bases). Germline V CDR1 and CDR2: ENHRY, SYGVKD. The CDR3 extends over 13 amino acids. The CDR3 DNA sequence: TGTGCCATCAGTGGGCAGGACAGCTATGGCTACCCCTTC. Translated: CAISGQDSYGYPF.

The chain combines TRBV5-4 with TRBJ2-4; TRBD2 matches at 9 bases. The CDR3 is made up of 16 amino acids. Germline-derived CDR1 and CDR2 are SGHNT and YYREEE (reference sequence). Unmatched junction bases numbered 7, after V lost 4 bases and J lost 2 bases. The CDR3 region has the DNA TGTGCCAGCAGCCCCGGGACTAGCAGGCCCAAAAACATTCAGTACTTC. It translates to CASSPGTSRPKNIQYF.

The J gene is TRBJ1-6, the V gene TRBV5-1, with D tentatively TRBD1 (5 bases). The V end was cut by 0 bases, the J end by 6 bases, with 10 bases between. The CDR3 extends over 15 amino acids. CDR1 is SGHRS, CDR2 YFSETQ, per germline. CDR3 sequence reads: CASSLVGVSNSPLHF. The CDR3 bases are TGCGCCAGCAGCTTGGTAGGGGTCTCTAATTCACCCCTCCACTTT.

The chain is built from TRBV5-8 and TRBJ2-7, with a possible D match to TRBD1 (5 bases). This CDR3 has 15 residues. The ends were cut back, 4 bases at V and 0 bases at J, with 14 bases in the middle. Germline V gene lookup returns CDR1 SGHTS and CDR2 YDEGEE. The CDR3 sequence: CASSTTARFSYEQYF. The CDR3 nucleotides read TGTGCCAGCAGCACGACAGCCCGCTTCTCCTACGAGCAGTACTTC.

V and J are TRBV5-4 and TRBJ2-4; possible D gene TRBD1, 6 bases. The CDR3 has 12 amino acids. Trimming left V 4 bases short and J 7 bases short, with 9 bases between. Germline V CDR1 and CDR2: SGHNT, YYREEE (reference sequence). As DNA, the CDR3 is TGTGCCAGCAGCCAACAGGGTAACATTCAGTACTTC. Its protein product is CASSQQGNIQYF.

V gene TRBV2 combines with J gene TRBJ2-7, with D tentatively TRBD2 (5 bases). Germline CDR1 and CDR2: SNHLY and FYNNEI. This CDR3 comprises 14 residues. V lost 2 bases and J 4 bases, leaving 12 bases between the germline ends. The CDR3 nucleotides read TGTGCCAGCAGTGAATACGGGATTGAATACGAGCAGTACTTC. Translated, it gives CASSEYGIEYEQYF.

This clone was picked up a small number of times. This chain uses TRBV6-6 with TRBJ1-6; possibly TRBD1 for D (6 bases). Germline V gene lookup returns CDR1 MNHNY and CDR2 SVGAGI (reference sequence). The CDR3 contains 14 residues. V was pared by 5 bases and J by 10 bases, with 15 bases between. CDR3 DNA sequence: TGTGCCAGCAGTCCATTGGACACAGGGTCACCCCTCCACTTT. Its translation is CASSPLDTGSPLHF.

The genes are TRBV6-1 and TRBJ1-5; 9 positions match TRBD1. The J segment lost 3 bases and the V segment lost 4 bases, leaving 1 base of the junction unmatched. Germline-derived CDR1 and CDR2 are MNHNS and SASEGT. The CDR3 totals 14 residues. CDR3 region: CASSGDRVNQPQHF. CDR3 DNA: TGTGCCAGCAGTGGGGACAGGGTCAATCAGCCCCAGCATTTT.

The V and J genes are TRBV7-9 and TRBJ1-3, with D uncertain. V lost 2 bases and J lost 1, with 12 bases in between. This CDR3 spans 16 amino acids. Germline lookup yields CDR1 SEHNR and CDR2 FQNEAQ (reference sequence). In DNA, the CDR3 is TGTGCCAGCAGCTTACTTCGGCGGAGTTCTGGAAACACCATATATTTT. It is translated as CASSLLRRSSGNTIYF. Drawing the rest from reference TRBV7-9 and TRBJ1-3, the complete variable domain is DTGVSQNPRHKITKRGQNVTFRCDPISEHNRLYWYRQTLGQGPEFLTYFQNEAQLEKSRLLSDRFSAERPKGSFSTLEIQRTEQGDSAMYLCASSLLRRSSGNTIYFGEGSWLTVV.

The rearrangement links TRBV18 to TRBJ2-4; TRBD1 agrees at 9 bases. Unmatched junction bases numbered 0, after V lost 5 bases and J lost 7 bases. The CDR3 runs to 12 residues. Germline V lookup: CDR1 KGHSH, CDR2 LQKENI. As DNA, the CDR3 is TGTGCCAGCTCAGGACAGGGGAACATTCAGTACTTC. It specifies CASSGQGNIQYF.

The chain uses TRBV10-3 and TRBJ1-1; 8 nucleotides match TRBD1. The CDR3 is 14 residues long. V was pared by 4 bases and J by 5 bases, with 6 bases of the junction left unmatched. From germline, CDR1 is ENHRY and CDR2 SYGVKD. The CDR3 loop reads CAISVDRENTEAFF. CDR3 nucleotides: TGTGCCATCAGTGTGGACAGGGAAAATACTGAAGCTTTCTTT.

The CDR3 region is CASRGTATNEKLFF. The CDR3 nucleotides read TGTGCCAGTAGGGGGACAGCAACTAATGAAAAACTGTTTTTT. The chain joins TRBV19 to TRBJ1-4; 7 bases line up with TRBD1. Germline CDR1 LNHDA, CDR2 SQIVND (reference sequence). V dropped 6 bases and J dropped 0; count of bases not matched to a gene: 1. The CDR3 has 14 residues.

CDR3 sequence (DNA): TGTGCCAGCACCCCCTGGCGGGAGAGCACAGATACGCAGTATTTT. Residues: CASTPWRESTDTQYF. This sequence joins TRBV28 and TRBJ2-3; 7 nucleotides align to TRBD2. Trimming at V came to 7 bases and at J to 0 bases, leaving 7 bases not matched to a gene. The CDR3 runs 15 residues. Germline lookup yields CDR1 MDHEN and CDR2 SYDVKM.

V is TRBV11-3 and J is TRBJ2-7; a weak D match, TRBD2 (6 bases). Germline V gives CDR1 SGHNT, CDR2 YENEEA. CDR3 length equals 16 residues. With 1 base removed from V and 2 bases from J, the gap between germline ends came to 15 bases. CDR3 DNA: TGTGCCAGCAGCTTAGCTCTCGGGGGTTATCCCTACGAGCAGTACTTC. Translated: CASSLALGGYPYEQYF.

The gene calls are TRBV2 and TRBJ2-1; TRBD2 matches 10 bases. CDR1 and CDR2 from the germline V gene are SNHLY and FYNNEI. This CDR3 contains 16 residues. V trimming: 3 bases; J trimming: 0 bases; junction bases outside the gene matches: 2. The CDR3: CASSESSGSSYNEQFF. CDR3 sequence (DNA): TGTGCCAGCAGTGAGTCTAGCGGGAGCTCCTACAATGAGCAGTTCTTC.

This chain joins TRBV9 and TRBJ2-3, with D possibly being TRBD1 (6 bases). The ends were cut back, 4 bases at V and 0 bases at J, with 6 bases in the middle. The CDR3 totals 13 residues. Germline V gene lookup returns CDR1 SGDLS and CDR2 YYNGEE. As DNA, the CDR3 is TGTGCCAGCAGCACAGGGAGCACAGATACGCAGTATTTT. Protein: CASSTGSTDTQYF. The full variable domain, with the rest looked up from reference TRBV9 and TRBJ2-3, is DSGVTQTPKHLITATGQRVTLRCSPRSGDLSVYWYQQSLDQGLQFLIQYYNGEERAKGNILERFSAQQFPDLHSELNLSSLELGDSALYFCASSTGSTDTQYFGPGTRLTVL.

The chain uses TRBV10-3 and TRBJ1-3, with a weak D call TRBD1 (6 bases). The CDR3 loop spans 14 amino acids. From germline, CDR1 is ENHRY and CDR2 SYGVKD. The V end was cut by 6 bases, the J end by 1 base, with 10 bases between. DNA for the CDR3: TGTGCCATCAGCGACGGACAGTCTGGAAACACCATATATTTT. Translation: CAISDGQSGNTIYF.

This clone has only one observation. The J gene is TRBJ2-7, the V gene TRBV19, with TRBD2 matching over 10 bases. Per germline, CDR1 LNHDA and CDR2 SQIVND (reference sequence). J was trimmed by 2 bases and V by 3 bases; bases with no gene match: 1. The CDR3 extends over 14 amino acids. The DNA for the CDR3 is TGTGCCAGTAGTATCGGACTAGCGGCCTACGAGCAGTACTTC. Amino acid sequence: CASSIGLAAYEQYF.

CDR3 protein: CASVGVSGQGGNEQYF. CDR3 in DNA: TGTGCCAGCGTGGGGGTGAGCGGACAGGGAGGAAACGAGCAGTACTTC. J is TRBJ2-7 and V is TRBV5-4, with 8 bases matching TRBD1. CDR3 size: 16 residues. Unmatched junction bases numbered 17, after V lost 7 bases and J lost 5 bases. Looked up from germline, CDR1 is SGHNT and CDR2 is YYREEE (reference sequence).

This clone appeared once. The V and J genes are TRBV28 and TRBJ1-1; 7 bases match TRBD1. Trimming cost V 6 bases and J 10 bases; bases outside gene matches: 11. Germline assignment: CDR1 MDHEN and CDR2 SYDVKM. CDR3 size: 13 residues. CDR3: CASSITGAGRAFF. The CDR3 bases are TGTGCCAGCAGCATAACAGGGGCTGGAAGAGCTTTCTTT.

This rearrangement joins TRBV6-6 to TRBJ1-3, with TRBD1 identical over 9 bases. After removal of 0 bases from V and 4 bases from J, the junction contained 4 bases not matched to a gene. The CDR3 has 16 residues. CDR1 is MNHNY, CDR2 SVGAGI, per germline (reference sequence). CDR3 DNA sequence: TGTGCCAGCAGTTACTCTGGACAGGGGTGGGGAAACACCATATATTTT. Protein: CASSYSGQGWGNTIYF.

The V gene is TRBV11-3, the J gene TRBJ1-4; D gene uncertain. Between the trimmed V and J ends, which lost 5 bases and 7 bases, there was a span of 14 bases. This CDR3 region has 14 residues. The germline gives CDR1 SGHNT, CDR2 YENEEA. Here the CDR3 reads CASSPTPRPEKLFF. CDR3 sequence (DNA): TGTGCCAGCAGCCCGACGCCGAGGCCTGAAAAACTGTTTTTT.

This clone showed up just a few times. The rearrangement joins TRBV19 to TRBJ1-2, with 8 positions matching TRBD1. CDR1 and CDR2 (germline): LNHDA, SQIVND (reference sequence). There are 17 residues in the CDR3. V lost 3 bases and J lost 0; bases outside the gene matches: 9. The CDR3 region has the DNA TGTGCCAGTAGTATCGAAGCAGGGGGCATTTCTAACTATGGCTACACCTTC. This gives the protein CASSIEAGGISNYGYTF.

The V call is TRBV10-1, the J call TRBJ2-7; 9 nucleotides match TRBD1. This CDR3 spans 16 amino acids. CDR1 and CDR2 (germline): WNHNN, SYGVQD (reference sequence). Trimming cost V 6 bases and J 1 base; bases outside gene matches: 10. As DNA, the CDR3 is TGCGCCAGCAGCCCCATGCCGGGACAGGGTTCCTACGAGCAGTACTTC. Translation gives CASSPMPGQGSYEQYF.

This chain links TRBV27 with TRBJ2-1; 7 bases line up with TRBD1. The V gene end was trimmed by 7 bases and the J gene end by 0 bases; junction bases not matched to a gene: 6. Germline V gene data show CDR1 as MNHEY and CDR2 as SMNVEV (reference sequence). The CDR3 loop spans 15 amino acids. The CDR3 DNA sequence: TGTGCCAGCAAACCGACAGGGAGCTCCTACAATGAGCAGTTCTTC. Its protein is CASKPTGSSYNEQFF.

V usage is TRBV9 and J usage is TRBJ1-1; D gene uncertain. Germline assignment: CDR1 SGDLS and CDR2 YYNGEE. The CDR3 covers 15 residues. V lost 3 bases and J 3 bases, leaving 15 bases between the germline ends. DNA for the CDR3: TGTGCCAGCAGCGACCTAGGCTTGGTGGACACTGAAGCTTTCTTT. As protein: CASSDLGLVDTEAFF.